These 20 T cell receptor beta chains share one sample of origin, sequenced in a study of cytomegalovirus exposure and HLA in healthy donors. 60 Vbeta and 13 Jbeta primers were used in PCR. TCRdb's copy holds only in-frame clones and misses some; the assay was immunoSEQ multiplex PCR. The table includes about 150,000 clones, roughly 70% detected once. Source material: PBMCs. These receptors were collected from a man aged 25 to 40 in good health and CMV-seronegative.

This rearrangement joins TRBV4-2 to TRBJ2-3; D not resolved. This CDR3 comprises 14 residues. Germline loops: CDR1 LGHNA, CDR2 YNFKEQ. V was clipped by 2 bases and J by 8 bases, with 14 bases between them. CDR3 loop: CASSQTPAAGTQYF. The CDR3 region has the DNA TGTGCCAGCAGCCAAACGCCCGCGGCCGGTACGCAGTATTTT.

The chain recombines TRBV28 with TRBJ2-7, with 8 positions matching TRBD1. The length of the CDR3 is 12 residues. Unmatched junction bases numbered 2, after V lost 6 bases and J lost 4 bases. Per the germline V gene, CDR1 is MDHEN and CDR2 is SYDVKM. CDR3 bases: TGTGCCAGCAGCGACAGGGGATACGAGCAGTACTTC. It is translated as CASSDRGYEQYF.

This clone has more than one count but fewer than ten. The V and J genes are TRBV18 and TRBJ2-3, with 13 bases lining up with TRBD2. Germline CDR1 is KGHSH and CDR2 is LQKENI. This CDR3 is 16 amino acids long. Trimming took 6 bases from V and 6 from J; bases not matched to a gene: 9. The DNA of the CDR3 is TGTGCCAGCTCCCTCACTAGCGGGGGGGCCGGGGATACGCAGTATTTT. It yields the protein CASSLTSGGAGDTQYF.

The chain is built from TRBV7-2 and TRBJ1-5; 10 bases match TRBD1. J gave up 2 bases and V 2 bases, and 12 bases lay outside the gene matches. Germline V gene lookup returns CDR1 SGHTA and CDR2 FQGNSA. The length of the CDR3 is 19 residues. CDR3 DNA: TGTGCCAGCAGCTTAAAAGAGACAGGGGGCAGTGGTGGCAATCAGCCCCAGCATTTT. It translates to CASSLKETGGSGGNQPQHF.

The V call is TRBV6-1, the J call TRBJ2-5; 7 positions match TRBD1. Trimming cost V 7 bases and J 5 bases; bases outside gene matches: 10. The germline V gene has CDR1 MNHNS and CDR2 SASEGT. CDR3 length equals 14 residues. The CDR3 here is CASNSKGARETQYF. The CDR3 DNA sequence: TGTGCCAGCAATTCCAAGGGGGCGCGTGAGACCCAGTACTTC.

The chain uses TRBV21-1 and TRBJ2-2; the D call TRBD2 from the table was never checked on the DNA. TRBV21-1 constitutes a pseudogene. The CDR3 is 15 amino acids. CDR3 bases: TGTGCCAGCAGCAAACTACTACTGAACACCGGGGAGCTGTTTTTT. Translation gives CASSKLLLNTGELFF.

The chain employs TRBV30 and TRBJ2-5; D gene unclear. Germline assignment: CDR1 GTSNPN and CDR2 SVGIG (reference sequence). V lost 3 bases, J lost 3 bases, and 14 bases lay in between. The CDR3 sequence is 14 residues long. The CDR3 loop reads CAWRILNREETQYF. The CDR3 nucleotides are TGTGCCTGGAGGATCCTGAACAGAGAAGAGACCCAGTACTTC.

The chain links TRBV19 to TRBJ1-4, with D uncertain. The CDR3 is 15 amino acids. Trimming shortened V by 4 bases and J by 0 bases, and 9 bases separated the two germline ends. The germline V gene has CDR1 LNHDA and CDR2 SQIVND (reference sequence). CDR3 sequence: CASSNGVATNEKLFF. The CDR3, as DNA: TGTGCCAGTAGTAATGGAGTTGCAACTAATGAAAAACTGTTTTTT.

This clone was detected a few times. This chain links TRBV5-8 with TRBJ1-5; D gene uncertain. Germline CDR1 is SGHTS and CDR2 is YDEGEE. Trimming cost V 0 bases and J 1 base, with 5 bases left between them. CDR3 size: 14 residues. The CDR3 reads CASSLGESNQPQHF. The CDR3 DNA follows: TGTGCCAGCAGCTTGGGGGAGAGCAATCAGCCCCAGCATTTT.

This clone was picked up a small number of times. The CDR3 loop is CASSLGSRGAPDTQYF. CDR3 DNA: TGCGCCAGCAGCTTGGGGTCGCGGGGGGCCCCGGATACGCAGTATTTT. The rearrangement joins TRBV5-1 to TRBJ2-3; 8 bases fit TRBD2. Trimming at V came to 0 bases and at J to 6 bases, leaving 9 bases not matched to a gene. Germline CDR1 and CDR2: SGHRS and YFSETQ. The CDR3 is 16 amino acids.

The chain employs TRBV29-1 and TRBJ2-1; TRBD2 matches 7 bases. The trim removed 5 bases at V and 0 bases at J, leaving 1 base unmatched. The germline V gene encodes CDR1 SQVTM and CDR2 ANQGSEA. The length of the CDR3 is 13 residues. CDR3 amino acids: CSVSGASYNEQFF. In DNA, the CDR3 is TGCAGCGTTAGCGGGGCCTCCTACAATGAGCAGTTCTTC.

The J gene is TRBJ2-5, the V gene TRBV5-4; D is uncertain. The germline V gene encodes CDR1 SGHNT and CDR2 YYREEE (reference sequence). This CDR3 has 13 residues. V was trimmed by 2 bases and J by 5 bases, leaving 10 bases between them. This chain's CDR3 is CASSFVLEETQYF. DNA of the CDR3: TGTGCCAGCAGCTTCGTCCTGGAGGAGACCCAGTACTTC.

As DNA, the CDR3 is TGTGCCAGCAGCCGCCGGGACACCCAAGAGACCCAGTACTTC. It translates to CASSRRDTQETQYF. The chain carries TRBV6-5 and TRBJ2-5, with a possible D match to TRBD1 (6 bases). In germline, CDR1 is MNHEY, CDR2 SVGAGI. The length of the CDR3 is 14 residues. Trimming removed 6 bases from V and 1 base from J, with 12 bases in between.

This clone was observed a few times. The chain recombines TRBV7-6 with TRBJ2-2; 9 positions match TRBD2. J was trimmed by 2 bases and V by 0 bases; bases with no gene match: 7. The CDR3 spans 18 residues. Germline V gene sequence: CDR1 SGHVS, CDR2 FNYEAQ. The chain's CDR3 is CASSLASFSGGNTGELFF. DNA of the CDR3: TGTGCCAGCAGCTTAGCGTCATTTAGCGGGGGAAACACCGGGGAGCTGTTTTTT.

This chain uses TRBV9 with TRBJ2-3, with 9 nucleotides matching TRBD2. The CDR3 consists of 16 residues. Trimming removed 0 bases from V and 1 base from J; junction bases left unmatched: 3. Per the germline V gene, CDR1 is SGDLS and CDR2 is YYNGEE. The CDR3 bases are TGTGCCAGCAGCGTAGCCAGCGGGGGGCGCACAGATACGCAGTATTTT. Its translation is CASSVASGGRTDTQYF.

The rearrangement links TRBV7-3 to TRBJ2-5, with D unresolved. Looked up from germline, CDR1 is SGHTA and CDR2 is FQGTGA. The CDR3 has 13 amino acids. V was shortened by 1 base and J by 2 bases, with 5 bases between the two germline ends. CDR3 amino acids: CASSLNFQETQYF. The DNA for the CDR3 is TGTGCCAGCAGCTTAAACTTTCAAGAGACCCAGTACTTC.

The rearrangement links TRBV28 to TRBJ2-1, with D hard to call. CDR3 length equals 16 residues. The V and J ends lost 5 bases and 2 bases respectively, with 16 bases between them. Germline V CDR1 and CDR2: MDHEN, SYDVKM. This CDR3 is CASSPIQASAYNEQFF. The DNA of the CDR3 is TGTGCCAGCAGTCCTATTCAGGCCTCCGCCTACAATGAGCAGTTCTTC.

This chain links TRBV7-2 with TRBJ2-5; TRBD1 matches at 9 bases. V was pared by 5 bases and J by 5 bases, with 3 bases of the junction left unmatched. The CDR3 has 13 amino acids. Germline CDR1 is SGHTA and CDR2 is FQGNSA. CDR3 bases: TGTGCCAGCAGCACAGGGACAGGGGAGACCCAGTACTTC. This codes for CASSTGTGETQYF.

The J gene is TRBJ2-1, the V gene TRBV28, with 7 bases lining up with TRBD1. In germline, CDR1 is MDHEN, CDR2 SYDVKM. V trimming: 5 bases; J trimming: 8 bases; junction bases outside the gene matches: 9. This CDR3 is built from 14 residues. CDR3 in amino acids: CASSRSDREHEQFF. The DNA for the CDR3 is TGTGCCAGCAGTAGGAGTGACAGGGAGCATGAGCAGTTCTTC.

The CDR3 region is CASTYREQETQYF. The CDR3 DNA follows: TGTGCCAGCACTTACAGGGAACAAGAGACCCAGTACTTC. The chain links TRBV6-1 to TRBJ2-5, with D possibly matching TRBD1 (6 bases). V was trimmed by 7 bases and J by 2 bases, leaving 11 bases between them. Germline V CDR1 and CDR2: MNHNS, SASEGT. This CDR3 is built from 13 residues.